This T cell receptor beta chain stems from a study of shared clonotypes between healthy human individuals (dated by TCRdb to between 2020 and 2021). For the study in its entirety: Two women and a few men aged 18 to 49 years were included in the cohort. For each donor, CD4 naive and CD4 memory were each run on three plates, CD8 naive on two plates, and CD8 memory on one plate. To estimate repertoire size and how much clonotype sharing occurs between individuals, the study deeply sequenced the blood TCR repertoires of 4 to 6 healthy adults. Libraries were prepared and TCR repertoires were sequenced by different laboratories using diverse techniques, in order to increase sequencing depth and limit assay-specific biases. Leukapheresis yielded between about 0.85 and 10 billion PBMCs per donor. Broad study findings and their caveats: Compared with non-shared clonotypes, clonotypes shared by all four sorted-subset donors had higher generation probabilities. Across a few donors, approximately 4.9% of naive CD4, roughly 3.5% of naive CD8, 2% to 2.5% of memory CD4, and approximately 0.4% of memory CD8 clonotypes were shared. Estimated clonotype richness was generally larger for naive than for memory subsets. Only blood was sampled, and tissue TCR repertoires likely differ from those in blood. Pairwise subsampling led to the expectation that sequencing depth would affect the degree of clonotype sharing among donors. The genetic and exposure-history diversity represented was limited by the small number of donors. Even with the large sequencing depth, rarefaction of the sorted-subset datasets indicated that sequencing was incomplete.

Healthy HIV-negative adults with no recently reported acute infections or vaccinations were included as donors. Every donor was a Caucasian adult living in Nashville, Tennessee, USA. CD4+ T cells were enriched by magnetic negative selection, after which naive cells were positively selected on CD45RA and the negative fraction was taken as the memory subset. After blood collection by leukapheresis, PBMCs were isolated using Ficoll-Histopaque density gradient centrifugation and then cryopreserved in the vapor phase of liquid nitrogen. Purity and quantity of every magnetically sorted T cell population were checked by analytical flow cytometry. Each sorted fraction had its genomic DNA isolated and then quantified by UV absorbance on a Nanodrop 2000c. TCR CDR3 regions were amplified from genomic DNA by multiplex PCR using the deep immunoSEQ assay. Genomic DNA extracted from each cell subset was distributed evenly over all wells of several immunoSEQ 96-well plates, and each plate served as one replicate. Each replicate PCR for sorted subsets received around 200 ng genomic DNA, equal to tens of thousands of T cell genomes. Purified libraries were quantified with a Qubit 3.0 fluorometer, sized on a Bioanalyzer 2100, and re-quantified with the KAPA Library Quantification kit. Each immunoSEQ 96-well plate was sequenced on its own single-read 150-cycle Illumina NextSeq 550 flow cell. The authors processed their data as follows. The immunoSEQ output contained only junctional sequences without quality scores, so filtering could not match that applied to full-length reads. To assign V/J genes and CDR3, sequences were annotated against IMGT germline references using PyIR, a Python wrapper for IgBLAST v1.9. Reads with weak V/J assignments (E-value above 1e-6), missing CDR3, stop codons, out-of-frame junctions, or ambiguous translated residues were removed. V3J clonotypes were defined as sequences sharing an identical inferred V gene, J gene, and CDR3 amino acid sequence. Percentage overlap between repertoires was calculated by dividing the number of shared unique clonotypes by the size of the smaller repertoire. RTK rarefaction, the Chao1 estimator, and Recon v2.1 estimates of unobserved clonotypes were used to assess repertoire richness. OLGA was used to compute generation probabilities for all TCRbeta clonotypes that the gDNA method yielded from a few donors. TCRdb took over this immuneACCESS table, retaining in-frame rearrangements with V and J assigned. Such tables are incomplete; in checked studies, under half of the missing clones stem from an unresolved V gene, and the remainder is unexplained. V, J and clone size reflect that table, while D and trimming were determined from the DNA. The sample table lists millions of clones, 85% to 95% of them with a count of one. The ten largest account for 0.13% of the sample.

Details on this clone: Its antigen remains undetermined. Nothing much larger sits one base from this clone, and base qualities are not available.

Sequenced: naive CD4+ T cells sorted from blood. The intended sense of this specimen's cell subset or site label: CD45RA+ positively selected. This sequence originates from a man between 18 and 35 years old in good health.

This receptor carries the CDR3 CASSATSARGNEQFF. The nucleotides are TGCGCCAGCAGCGCCACTAGCGCCAGGGGGAATGAGCAGTTCTTC. This chain joins TRBV5-1 to TRBJ2-1; the D assignment is uncertain and may be TRBD1 or TRBD2, with 7 bases supporting each. Including the terminal cysteine and phenylalanine, the CDR3 comprises 15 residues. Just the 45-base CDR3 DNA is kept, in frame starting at base 1. V is pared back by 4 bases and J by 7 bases, with 18 bases lying between the germline termini. Sequences SGHRS (CDR1) and YFSETQ (CDR2) are obtained from the germline V gene.